This T cell receptor (beta chain) was retrieved from a study of CD8 T cells in Susac syndrome. A quantity of about 0.5 to 1 ug RNA underwent reverse transcription using random hexamers. The immunoSEQ assay covered 54 Vbeta and 13 Jbeta segments for CDR3. Using its own MiXCR run on the immunoSEQ multiplex PCR reads, TCRdb lists one record per CDR3 protein. The sample lists about 140,000 distinct CDR3 sequences, about 95% occurring once. Diagnostic criteria for definite or probable disease, in their recently defined form, were met by the patients with Susac syndrome. The V gene end was trimmed by 5 bases and the J gene end by 2 bases; junction bases not matched to a gene: 7. The CDR3 extends over 14 amino acids. CDR1 is SQVTM and CDR2 is ANQGSEA in the germline V gene.

The source material was CD8+ T cells from PBMCs. The sequence was collected from a human donor with Susac syndrome. The chain recombines TRBV29-1 with TRBJ2-7, with TRBD1 identical over 9 bases. DNA for the CDR3: TGCAGCGTTTTACGGACAGGGGTAGCCTACGAGCAGTACTTC. Its translation is CSVLRTGVAYEQYF.